This T cell receptor (beta chain) was recorded in a study of blood T cell repertoires in COVID-19. In the study overall: The analysed material was cDNA or gDNA that came from T cells, B-cell-depleted T cells, or PBMCs.

Across over 20 US areas, participants ranged in age from roughly 18 to 95 years. This CDR3 region has 16 residues. Looked up from germline, CDR1 is LNHDA and CDR2 is SQIVND (reference sequence). V was trimmed by 11 bases and J by 4 bases, leaving 24 bases between them. Sequencing used immunoSEQ multiplex PCR; TCRdb keeps in-frame clones, though not all of them. The sample shows a few hundred thousand clones, 83% of them seen only once. The sequence came from a woman between 45 and 65 years old who had recovered from COVID-19. Sequenced material: PBMCs or T cells enriched from blood (not recorded which). V usage is TRBV19 and J usage is TRBJ1-5; a weak D match, TRBD1 (5 bases). The CDR3 here is CAGTLGSRGYNQPQHF. For the CDR3, the DNA is TGTGCCGGTACCCTTGGGTCCCGGGGGTATAATCAGCCCCAGCATTTT.